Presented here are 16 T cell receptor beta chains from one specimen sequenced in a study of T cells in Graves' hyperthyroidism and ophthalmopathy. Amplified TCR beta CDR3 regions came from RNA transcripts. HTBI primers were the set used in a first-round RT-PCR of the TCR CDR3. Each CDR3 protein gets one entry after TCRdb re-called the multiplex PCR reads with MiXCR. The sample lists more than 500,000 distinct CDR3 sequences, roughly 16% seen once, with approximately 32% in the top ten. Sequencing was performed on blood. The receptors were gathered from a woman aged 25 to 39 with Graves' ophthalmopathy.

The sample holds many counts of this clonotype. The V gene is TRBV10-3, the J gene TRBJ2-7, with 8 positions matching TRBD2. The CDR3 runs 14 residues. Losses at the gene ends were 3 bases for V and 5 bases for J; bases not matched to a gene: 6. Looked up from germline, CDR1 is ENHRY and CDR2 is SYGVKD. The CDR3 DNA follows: TGTGCCATCAGTGACTTAAGCGGGAGAAACGAGCAGTACTTC. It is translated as CAISDLSGRNEQYF.

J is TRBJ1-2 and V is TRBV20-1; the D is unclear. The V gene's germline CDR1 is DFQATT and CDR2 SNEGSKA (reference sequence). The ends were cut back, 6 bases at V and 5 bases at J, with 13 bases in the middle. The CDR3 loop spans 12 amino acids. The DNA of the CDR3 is TGCAGTGCCCCCACGCCGGAGTATGGCTACACCTTC. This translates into CSAPTPEYGYTF.

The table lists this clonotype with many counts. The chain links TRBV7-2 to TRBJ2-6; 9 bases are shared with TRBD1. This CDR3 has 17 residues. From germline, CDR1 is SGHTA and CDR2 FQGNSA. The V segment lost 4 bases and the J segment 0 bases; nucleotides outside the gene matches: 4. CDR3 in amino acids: CASSWDREISGANVLTF. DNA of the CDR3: TGTGCCAGCAGCTGGGACAGGGAGATCTCTGGGGCCAACGTCCTGACTTTC.

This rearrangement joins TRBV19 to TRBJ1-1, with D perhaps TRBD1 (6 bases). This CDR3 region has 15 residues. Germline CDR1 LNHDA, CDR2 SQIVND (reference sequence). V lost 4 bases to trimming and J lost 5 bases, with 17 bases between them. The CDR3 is CASSRGKGGNTEAFF. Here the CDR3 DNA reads TGTGCCAGTAGTAGAGGGAAAGGGGGGAATACTGAAGCTTTCTTT.

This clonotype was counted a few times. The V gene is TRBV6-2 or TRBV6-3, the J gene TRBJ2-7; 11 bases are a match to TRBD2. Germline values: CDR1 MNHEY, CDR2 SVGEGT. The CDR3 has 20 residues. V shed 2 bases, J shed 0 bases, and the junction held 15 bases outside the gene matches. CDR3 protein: CASSYQYPGLAALSSYEQYF. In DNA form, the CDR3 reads TGTGCCAGCAGTTACCAGTATCCGGGACTAGCGGCTCTAAGCTCCTACGAGCAGTACTTC.

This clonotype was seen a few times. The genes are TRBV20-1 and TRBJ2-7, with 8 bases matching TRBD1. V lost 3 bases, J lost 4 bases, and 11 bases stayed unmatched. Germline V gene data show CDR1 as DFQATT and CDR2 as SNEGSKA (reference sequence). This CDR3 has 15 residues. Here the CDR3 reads CSASDRGFNRYEQYF. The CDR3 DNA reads TGCAGTGCTAGCGACAGGGGTTTCAATCGATACGAGCAGTACTTC.

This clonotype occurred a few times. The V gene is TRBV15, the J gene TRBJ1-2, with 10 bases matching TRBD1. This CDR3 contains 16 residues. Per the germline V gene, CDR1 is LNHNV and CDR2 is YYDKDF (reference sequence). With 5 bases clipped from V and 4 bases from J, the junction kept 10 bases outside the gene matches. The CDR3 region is CATSSRQGALIYGYTF. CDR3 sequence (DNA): TGTGCCACCAGCTCCCGACAGGGGGCCCTCATCTATGGCTACACCTTC.

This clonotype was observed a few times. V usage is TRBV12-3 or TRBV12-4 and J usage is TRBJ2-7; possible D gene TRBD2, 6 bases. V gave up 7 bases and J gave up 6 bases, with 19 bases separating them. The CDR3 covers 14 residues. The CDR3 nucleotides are TGTGCCAGCACCGTAACTAGCAAGTTGTTCGAGCAGTACTTC. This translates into CASTVTSKLFEQYF.

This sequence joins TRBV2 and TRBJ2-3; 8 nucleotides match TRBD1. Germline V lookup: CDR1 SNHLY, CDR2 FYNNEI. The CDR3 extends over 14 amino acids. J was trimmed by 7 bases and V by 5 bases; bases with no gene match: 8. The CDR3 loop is CASSRQGSTNTQYF. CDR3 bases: TGTGCCAGCAGTAGACAGGGGTCCACGAATACGCAGTATTTT.

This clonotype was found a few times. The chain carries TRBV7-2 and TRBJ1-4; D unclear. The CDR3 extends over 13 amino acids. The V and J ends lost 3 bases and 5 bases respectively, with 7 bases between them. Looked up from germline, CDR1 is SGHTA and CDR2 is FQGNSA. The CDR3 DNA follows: TGTGCCAGCAGCTTGGTCCACAATGAAAAACTGTTTTTT. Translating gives CASSLVHNEKLFF.

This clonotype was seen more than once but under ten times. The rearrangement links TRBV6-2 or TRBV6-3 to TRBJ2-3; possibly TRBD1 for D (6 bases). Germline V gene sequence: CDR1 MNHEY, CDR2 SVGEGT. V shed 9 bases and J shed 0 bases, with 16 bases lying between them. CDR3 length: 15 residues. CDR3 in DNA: TGTGCCAGTCAAATACAGGGATCTAGCACAGATACGCAGTATTTT. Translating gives CASQIQGSSTDTQYF.

The CDR3 DNA is TGTGCCTGGAGTCGGACTAGCGGGAGTATGGGGGAGCAGTACTTC. This translates into CAWSRTSGSMGEQYF. V gene TRBV30 combines with J gene TRBJ2-7; 13 bases map to TRBD2. Trimming took 2 bases from V and 7 from J; bases not matched to a gene: 8. The CDR3 consists of 15 residues. Germline V gives CDR1 GTSNPN, CDR2 SVGIG (reference sequence).

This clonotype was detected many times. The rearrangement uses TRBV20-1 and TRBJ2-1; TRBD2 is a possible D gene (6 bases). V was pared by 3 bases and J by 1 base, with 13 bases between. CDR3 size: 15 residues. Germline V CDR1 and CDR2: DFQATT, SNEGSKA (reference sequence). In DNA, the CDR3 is TGCAGTGCTAGTCTTAGCGGTGTATCCTACAATGAGCAGTTCTTC. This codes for CSASLSGVSYNEQFF.

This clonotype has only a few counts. CDR3 in DNA: TGCAGTGCTCCAACCGGGAATACAGGAGGGAATGAGCAGTTCTTC. Amino acids: CSAPTGNTGGNEQFF. The rearrangement links TRBV20-1 to TRBJ2-1; maybe TRBD2 (6 bases). The CDR3 consists of 15 residues. Germline CDR1 is DFQATT and CDR2 is SNEGSKA (reference sequence). Trimming shortened V by 5 bases and J by 7 bases, and 21 bases separated the two germline ends.

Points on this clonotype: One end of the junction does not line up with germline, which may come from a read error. The CDR3 here is CASYKEASYEQYF. CDR3 DNA: TGTGCCAGCTACAAGGAGGCCTCCTACGAGCAGTACTTC. V is TRBV5-1 and J is TRBJ2-7; the D gene is possibly TRBD2 (5 bases). Germline CDR1 SGHRS, CDR2 YFSETQ. The length of the CDR3 is 13 residues.

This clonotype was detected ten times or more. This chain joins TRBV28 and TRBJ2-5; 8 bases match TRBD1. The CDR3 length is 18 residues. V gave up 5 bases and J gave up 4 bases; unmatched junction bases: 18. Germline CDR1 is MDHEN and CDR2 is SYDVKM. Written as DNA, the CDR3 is TGTGCCAGCAGTACCCCCCAGAGGACAGGGCTAGGGGGAGAGACCCAGTACTTC. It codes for CASSTPQRTGLGGETQYF.